Listed here are 21 T cell receptor beta chains from one sample, sequenced in a study of Graves' ophthalmopathy and Graves' hyperthyroidism. Amplification of TCR beta CDR3 regions used RNA transcripts. A first-round RT-PCR used HTBI primers, followed by a second-round multiplex PCR. A single record per CDR3 protein comes from TCRdb applying MiXCR to the multiplex PCR reads. Here the sample spans over 650,000 distinct CDR3 sequences, about 38% being singletons. Sequencing input: peripheral blood. These TCRs come from an adult man with Graves' ophthalmopathy.

This clonotype was counted between two and nine times. The junction and the germline gene differ at one end; a read error may be behind it. This rearrangement joins TRBV10-2 to TRBJ1-6, with D uncertain. Germline V gene sequence: CDR1 WSHSY, CDR2 SAAADI. The CDR3 runs 15 residues. CDR3 loop: CAWSSSSSYNSPLHF. The CDR3 region has the DNA TGTGCCTGGAGTTCCTCTAGCTCCTATAATTCACCCCTCCACTTT.

This clonotype appeared many times. The chain employs TRBV11-2 and TRBJ1-4, with TRBD1 matching 7 bases. Losses at the gene ends were 6 bases for V and 4 bases for J; bases not matched to a gene: 8. Germline V lookup: CDR1 SGHAT, CDR2 FQNNGV. The CDR3 runs 15 residues. CDR3 residues: CASSPRGTDNEKLFF. The CDR3, as DNA: TGTGCCAGCAGTCCTAGAGGGACAGATAATGAAAAACTGTTTTTT.

V usage is TRBV10-3 and J usage is TRBJ1-2; D remains ambiguous. The CDR3 has 14 amino acids. Germline CDR1 reads ENHRY; CDR2 reads SYGVKD. The V gene lost 6 bases and the J gene lost 0 bases, with 11 bases spanning the gap. CDR3 residues: CAISHMGTNYGYTF. CDR3 nucleotide sequence: TGTGCCATCAGCCACATGGGCACTAACTATGGCTACACCTTC.

This chain connects TRBV20-1 to TRBJ2-7; 11 bases map to TRBD2. V was pared by 6 bases and J by 2 bases, with 9 bases of the junction left unmatched. The germline V gene has CDR1 DFQATT and CDR2 SNEGSKA (reference sequence). This CDR3 contains 15 residues. The CDR3 spells CSAPLAGANTYEQYF. The DNA for the CDR3 is TGCAGTGCACCACTAGCGGGGGCGAATACCTACGAGCAGTACTTC.

At least ten counts were recorded for this clonotype. This chain links TRBV7-8 with TRBJ1-2, with D tentatively TRBD1 (6 bases). Between the trimmed V and J ends, which lost 0 bases and 4 bases, there was a span of 9 bases. There are 14 residues in the CDR3. CDR1 is SGHVS, CDR2 FQNEAQ, per germline. CDR3 protein: CASSLAEGVYGYTF. CDR3 nucleotide sequence: TGTGCCAGCAGCTTAGCGGAGGGGGTCTATGGCTACACCTTC.

On this clonotype itself: This may stem from a read error, because a much larger clone lies one nucleotide away. This chain joins TRBV29-1 and TRBJ2-7, with D tentatively TRBD2 (5 bases). The ends were cut back, 1 base at V and 2 bases at J, with 15 bases in the middle. Per germline, CDR1 SQVTM and CDR2 ANQGSEA. This CDR3 is 15 amino acids long. The CDR3 DNA reads TGCAGCGTTGAAGTGGTCCGAGGGATTGCCTACGAGCAGTACTTC. Residues: CSVEVVRGIAYEQYF.

This clonotype was detected only once. The conserved phenylalanine or tryptophan normally closing the CDR3 is absent here, so this likely arose from a read error. This chain links TRBV30 with TRBJ1-1, with 7 bases lining up with TRBD1. The germline V gene has CDR1 GTSNPN and CDR2 SVGIG (reference sequence). The CDR3 is 14 residues long. Trimming removed 5 bases from V and 4 bases from J; junction bases left unmatched: 10. This chain's CDR3 is CAWGQGVVSTEAFL. CDR3 nucleotides: TGTGCCTGGGGGCAGGGGGTAGTTAGCACTGAAGCTTTCCTT.

This chain joins TRBV15 and TRBJ2-7, with TRBD1 matching 11 bases. The V gene's germline CDR1 is LNHNV and CDR2 YYDKDF (reference sequence). The CDR3 sequence is 16 residues long. The J segment lost 4 bases and the V segment lost 3 bases, leaving 8 bases of the junction unmatched. The CDR3 is CATSSSRGTGGYEQYF. In DNA form, the CDR3 reads TGTGCCACCAGCAGTTCCCGCGGGACAGGGGGATACGAGCAGTACTTC.

In this sample, this clonotype turned up once. This chain connects TRBV29-1 to TRBJ2-7; tentative D call: TRBD2 (5 bases). V lost 1 base and J 4 bases, leaving 11 bases between the germline ends. Germline V CDR1 and CDR2: SQVTM, ANQGSEA. The CDR3 contains 13 residues. The CDR3 DNA reads TGCAGCGTTGAAGGAGACGGGAAATACGAGCAGTACTTC. As protein: CSVEGDGKYEQYF.

Concerning this clonotype itself: This CDR3 is missing its conserved last phenylalanine or tryptophan, likely due to a read error. The chain employs TRBV9 and TRBJ1-1; D perhaps matches TRBD1 (5 bases). This CDR3 has 15 residues. V lost 3 bases and J lost 3, with 15 bases in between. Per germline, CDR1 SGDLS and CDR2 YYNGEE. For the CDR3, the DNA is TGTGCCAGCAGCGAACAATTGGAGGGGTACACTGAAGCTTTCCTT. Translating it yields CASSEQLEGYTEAFL.

This sequence joins TRBV10-3 and TRBJ1-6; the D is unclear. This CDR3 region has 13 residues. V lost 5 bases, J lost 9 bases, and 11 bases lay in between. In germline, CDR1 is ENHRY, CDR2 SYGVKD. This CDR3 is CAISSPGGSPLHF. The CDR3 DNA reads as TGTGCCATCAGTTCCCCGGGAGGTTCACCCCTCCACTTT.

This clonotype was counted at least ten times. This chain joins TRBV29-1 and TRBJ2-5, with 7 bases fitting TRBD2. Germline loops: CDR1 SQVTM, CDR2 ANQGSEA. V shed 5 bases, J shed 2 bases, and the junction held 14 bases outside the gene matches. The CDR3 extends over 16 amino acids. CDR3 DNA sequence: TGCAGCGTTACACCCCTCAGCGGGACGCCACAAGAGACCCAGTACTTC. This gives the protein CSVTPLSGTPQETQYF.

As concerns this clonotype: At one boundary the junction diverges from the germline segment, which might be a read error. V and J are TRBV7-9 and TRBJ2-1; tentative D call: TRBD2 (7 bases). This CDR3 is built from 13 residues. In germline, CDR1 is SEHNR, CDR2 FQNEAQ (reference sequence). CDR3 sequence reads: CASSQATGGEQLF. The CDR3 region has the DNA TGTGCCAGCAGCCAAGCAACGGGGGGCGAGCAGCTCTTC. Full variable domain (outside the CDR3, taken from reference TRBV7-9 and TRBJ2-1): DTGVSQNPRHKITKRGQNVTFRCDPISEHNRLYWYRQTLGQGPEFLTYFQNEAQLEKSRLLSDRFSAERPKGSFSTLEIQRTEQGDSAMYLCASSQATGGEQLFGPGTRLTVL.

This clonotype came up a few times. The chain employs TRBV14 and TRBJ1-1; D uncertain. This CDR3 contains 15 residues. V gave up 1 base and J gave up 1 base, with 10 bases separating them. Germline V gives CDR1 SGHDN, CDR2 FVKESK. CDR3 in amino acids: CASSQVYTANTEAFF. The CDR3 region has the DNA TGTGCCAGCAGCCAAGTTTACACAGCGAACACTGAAGCTTTCTTT.

The chain carries TRBV29-1 and TRBJ2-7, with TRBD1 matching over 7 bases. CDR1 SQVTM and CDR2 ANQGSEA come from the germline V gene. This CDR3 spans 11 amino acids. V shed 8 bases, J shed 3 bases, and the junction held 4 bases outside the gene matches. The CDR3 spells CSLGDSYEQYF. In DNA form, the CDR3 reads TGCAGCTTAGGGGACAGCTACGAGCAGTACTTC.

This clonotype was picked up a small number of times. An end of the junction differs from the germline gene, which may be a read error. The genes are TRBV19 and TRBJ2-6; D is undetermined. CDR3 length: 17 amino acids. Germline CDR1 LNHDA, CDR2 SQIVND (reference sequence). CDR3 sequence: CASTLGSASSGANVLTF. The CDR3, as DNA: TGCGCCAGCACCCTCGGTTCCGCGAGCTCTGGGGCCAACGTCCTGACTTTC.

Regarding this clonotype: A much larger clone differs from this one at a single base, so this may be a read error. The V call is TRBV9, the J call TRBJ1-6, with D unresolved. The V gene's germline CDR1 is SGDLS and CDR2 YYNGEE. CDR3 length: 15 residues. The CDR3 protein is CASSPGSGNGSPLHF. The CDR3, as DNA: TGCGCCAGCAGCCCTGGTAGCGGGAACGGATCACCCCTCCACTTT.

The rearrangement links TRBV10-3 to TRBJ2-2; D possibly corresponds to TRBD1 (6 bases). The V end lost 9 bases, the J end lost 7 bases, and 15 bases lay between the germline ends. This CDR3 is built from 13 residues. The germline gives CDR1 ENHRY, CDR2 SYGVKD. This CDR3 is CAIRAGVSGELFF. The CDR3, as DNA: TGTGCCATAAGGGCAGGGGTCAGCGGGGAGCTGTTTTTT.

V and J are TRBV10-3 and TRBJ2-5; TRBD2 matches 10 bases. Germline V gene sequence: CDR1 ENHRY, CDR2 SYGVKD. The J segment lost 5 bases and the V segment lost 3 bases, leaving 9 bases of the junction unmatched. The length of the CDR3 is 16 residues. CDR3 DNA: TGTGCCATCAGTGATCGAGCGGGGGGGGACAATGAGACCCAGTACTTC. The encoded protein is CAISDRAGGDNETQYF.

CDR3 amino acids: CASGLVLGDSNQPQHF. CDR3 DNA sequence: TGTGCTAGTGGTTTGGTTTTAGGGGATAGCAATCAGCCCCAGCATTTT. V is TRBV12-5 and J is TRBJ1-5, with D possibly TRBD1 on 5 matching bases. The CDR3 extends over 16 amino acids. Deletions cut 0 bases from V and 0 bases from J, with 9 bases between. Germline lookup yields CDR1 LGHNT and CDR2 FRNRAP. Looking up the rest from reference TRBV12-5 and TRBJ1-5 gives the full variable domain: DARVTQTPRHKVTEMGQEVTMRCQPILGHNTVFWYRQTMMQGLELLAYFRNRAPLDDSGMPKDRFSAEMPDATLATLKIQPSEPRDSAVYFCASGLVLGDSNQPQHFGDGTRLSIL.

A few counts support this clonotype. A read error may produce the germline difference seen at one junction end. This chain connects TRBV7-9 to TRBJ1-5; no definite D call. Germline CDR1 reads SEHNR; CDR2 reads FQNEAQ (reference sequence). The CDR3 loop spans 15 amino acids. CDR3 residues: CASSPTGYSNQPQHF. In DNA form, the CDR3 reads TGCGCCAGCAGCCCAACTGGTTATAGCAATCAGCCCCAGCATTTT.